This TCR beta chain was retrieved from a study of T cell repertoires in cytomegalovirus infection. Looking at the study overall: Shared public TCR beta signatures pointed to both CMV infection and a matching HLA type.

This clonotype was observed at least ten times. The CDR3 runs 13 residues. The ends were cut back, 3 bases at V and 4 bases at J, with 8 bases in the middle. TCRdb fed the reads into MiXCR, producing one record per CDR3 protein. The sample has roughly 230,000 distinct CDR3 sequences; roughly 22% are singletons. The clonotype comes from a human donor in good health (CMV status not recorded). Some clones in this sample may be carry-over from other donors' samples. The sequencing sample was made of CD8+ T cells from PBMCs. The rearrangement uses TRBV12-3 or TRBV12-4 and TRBJ2-3; possibly TRBD1 for D (5 bases). The CDR3 spells CASSFTGPDTQYF. The CDR3 nucleotides are TGTGCCAGCAGTTTCACAGGCCCAGATACGCAGTATTTT.